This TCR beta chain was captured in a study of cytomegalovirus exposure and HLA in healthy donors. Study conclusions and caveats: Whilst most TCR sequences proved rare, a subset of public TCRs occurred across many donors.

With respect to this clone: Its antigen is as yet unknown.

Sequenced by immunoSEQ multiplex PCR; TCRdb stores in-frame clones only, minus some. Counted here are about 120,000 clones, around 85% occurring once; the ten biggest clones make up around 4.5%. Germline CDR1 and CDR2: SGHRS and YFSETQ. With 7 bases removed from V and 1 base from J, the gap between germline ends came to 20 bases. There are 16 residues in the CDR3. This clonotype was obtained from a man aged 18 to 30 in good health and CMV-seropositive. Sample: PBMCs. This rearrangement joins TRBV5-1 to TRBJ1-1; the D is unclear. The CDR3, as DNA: TGCGCCAGCCGACCGGGATGGGTGGCGAGGAACACTGAAGCTTTCTTT. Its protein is CASRPGWVARNTEAFF.